This TCR beta chain was captured in a study of cytomegalovirus exposure and HLA in healthy donors. Primers: 60 Vbeta forward and 13 Jbeta reverse. The assay was immunoSEQ multiplex PCR, and TCRdb's table has in-frame clones only and misses some. The sample comprises around 200,000 clones, more than 60% of which are singletons, and 1.5% to 2% rests with the top ten. CDR1 is SGHNT and CDR2 is YYREEE in the germline V gene (reference sequence). Trimming cost V 5 bases and J 0 bases; bases outside gene matches: 10. The CDR3 is 19 amino acids. What was sequenced was PBMCs. The receptor comes from a man aged 45 to 65 in good health and CMV-seronegative. J is TRBJ2-3 and V is TRBV5-4, with 15 bases that match TRBD2. The CDR3 bases are TGTGCCAGCAGTCGTTCGGGACTAGCGGGAGGAGCCAGCACAGATACGCAGTATTTT. Translated, it gives CASSRSGLAGGASTDTQYF. The variable domain in full, completed from reference TRBV5-4 and TRBJ2-3, reads ETGVTQSPTHLIKTRGQQVTLRCSSQSGHNTVSWYQQALGQGPQFIFQYYREEENGRGNFPPRFSGLQFPNYSSELNVNALELDDSALYLCASSRSGLAGGASTDTQYFGPGTRLTVL.